This T cell receptor beta chain was documented in a study of blood T cell repertoires in COVID-19. Looking at the study overall: The United States, Italy and Spain were the sources of the acute and convalescent COVID-19 samples. PBMCs, B-cell-depleted T cells, or T cells provided the cDNA or gDNA that made up the material.

CDR3 size: 16 residues. CDR1 and CDR2 from the germline V gene are SGHKS and YYEKEE (reference sequence). Trimming shortened V by 4 bases and J by 5 bases, and 22 bases separated the two germline ends. As processed by the authors: Counts of nucleated cells, estimated from reference gene primer amplification, were obtained. The protocol was immunoSEQ multiplex PCR, while the TCRdb copy is restricted to in-frame clones and leaves out a portion. V and J calls and clone size are those listed in that table; D and trimming were worked out from the DNA. The sample holds 200,000 to 300,000 clones, approximately 80% seen once.

The sample was peripheral blood. This clonotype originated in a man aged 30 to 39 who had recovered from COVID-19. The rearrangement joins TRBV5-5 to TRBJ2-7, with D perhaps TRBD2 (7 bases). The CDR3 sequence is CASSGGAGPRVDEQYF. DNA of the CDR3: TGTGCCAGCAGCGGGGGGGCGGGCCCCCGGGTGGACGAGCAGTACTTC.